Below, 9 T cell receptor beta chains from the same sample are listed, as sequenced in a study of T cell changes during pregnancy in multiple sclerosis. Sequencing used immunoSEQ multiplex PCR; TCRdb keeps in-frame clones, though not all of them. Here the sample spans around 68,000 clones, about 89% being singletons. Source: CD4+ T cells from peripheral blood mononuclear cells, taken before pregnancy. Every receptor here comes from a female donor with multiple sclerosis, enrolled in a pregnancy study.

J is TRBJ2-7 and V is TRBV7-3, with 8 bases matching TRBD1. The germline CDR1 and CDR2 sequences are SGHTA and FQGTGA. V shed 5 bases and J 2 bases; nucleotides not matched to a gene: 11. The CDR3 is 16 amino acids. The CDR3 nucleotides read TGTGCCAGCAGCGTAGGGGGTGGGACAGGAACCTACGAGCAGTACTTC. It encodes CASSVGGGTGTYEQYF.

The gene calls are TRBV30 and TRBJ2-7; a weak D match, TRBD1 (6 bases). This CDR3 contains 13 residues. CDR1 and CDR2 (germline): GTSNPN, SVGIG (reference sequence). Trimming removed 5 bases from V and 0 bases from J, with 11 bases in between. The CDR3: CAWGMDSSYEQYF. Written as DNA, the CDR3 is TGTGCCTGGGGGATGGACAGCTCCTACGAGCAGTACTTC.

The chain employs TRBV28 and TRBJ1-3, with 8 bases matching TRBD1. The CDR3 runs 17 residues. J gave up 0 bases and V 5 bases, and 9 bases lay outside the gene matches. From germline, CDR1 is MDHEN and CDR2 SYDVKM. Here the CDR3 DNA reads TGTGCCAGCAGTCTCATCCAGGGGGCAACCTCTGGAAACACCATATATTTT. It encodes CASSLIQGATSGNTIYF. Looking up the rest from reference TRBV28 and TRBJ1-3 gives the full variable domain: DVKVTQSSRYLVKRTGEKVFLECVQDMDHENMFWYRQDPGLGLRLIYFSYDVKMKEKGDIPEGYSVSREKKERFSLILESASTNQTSMYLCASSLIQGATSGNTIYFGEGSWLTVV.

For the CDR3, the DNA is TGTGCCAGCAGTTGGGACAGTCGCTATGGCTACACCTTC. Residues: CASSWDSRYGYTF. The rearrangement uses TRBV28 and TRBJ1-2, with TRBD1 matching 7 bases. The length of the CDR3 is 13 residues. V gave up 4 bases and J gave up 4 bases; unmatched junction bases: 3. Germline CDR1 reads MDHEN; CDR2 reads SYDVKM.

This clone was seen only once. The gene calls are TRBV5-4 and TRBJ2-3; 13 bases fit TRBD2. Per germline, CDR1 SGHNT and CDR2 YYREEE (reference sequence). V was clipped by 3 bases and J by 5 bases; unmatched bases: 12. This CDR3 has 18 residues. Here the CDR3 DNA reads TGTGCCAGCAGCTCCGGAACTTTTACTAGCGGGGGGGGAGATACGCAGTATTTT. Residues: CASSSGTFTSGGGDTQYF.

V usage is TRBV7-2 and J usage is TRBJ2-1, with TRBD2 matching over 10 bases. This CDR3 has 16 amino acids. The J segment lost 14 bases and the V segment lost 1 base, leaving 14 bases of the junction unmatched. From germline, CDR1 is SGHTA and CDR2 FQGNSA. CDR3 amino acids: CASSLGGSPSGSFEFF. In DNA, the CDR3 is TGTGCCAGCAGCTTAGGGGGGTCCCCTAGCGGGAGTTTTGAGTTCTTC.

The rearrangement uses TRBV20-1 and TRBJ1-1; a weak D match, TRBD1 (6 bases). The germline CDR1 and CDR2 sequences are DFQATT and SNEGSKA (reference sequence). The CDR3 spans 11 residues. V was trimmed by 5 bases and J by 10 bases, leaving 14 bases between them. The chain's CDR3 is CSAWLGAVAFF. For the CDR3, the DNA is TGCAGTGCTTGGCTGGGGGCAGTAGCTTTCTTT.

This chain uses TRBV6-1 with TRBJ1-5, with 7 nucleotides matching TRBD1. The germline gives CDR1 MNHNS, CDR2 SASEGT. The CDR3 length is 19 residues. The ends lost 1 base at V and 0 bases at J; junction bases unmatched: 12. For the CDR3, the DNA is TGTGCCAGCAGTGAAGAGGCAGACAGGGCCTATACTAGCAATCAGCCCCAGCATTTT. This codes for CASSEEADRAYTSNQPQHF.

V gene TRBV5-4 combines with J gene TRBJ2-1; TRBD2 matches at 7 bases. Germline V gene lookup returns CDR1 SGHNT and CDR2 YYREEE (reference sequence). The CDR3 is 15 residues long. Trimming removed 4 bases from V and 3 bases from J; junction bases left unmatched: 7. CDR3 in DNA: TGTGCCAGCAGCGGAAGACTAGCACACTACAATGAGCAGTTCTTC. Encoded protein: CASSGRLAHYNEQFF. Combining the CDR3 with reference TRBV5-4 and TRBJ2-1 gives the whole variable domain ETGVTQSPTHLIKTRGQQVTLRCSSQSGHNTVSWYQQALGQGPQFIFQYYREEENGRGNFPPRFSGLQFPNYSSELNVNALELDDSALYLCASSGRLAHYNEQFFGPGTRLTVL.